A single TCR beta chain is shown here with its context. Unique molecular identifiers were used in preparing the TCRbeta library. MiXCR was run by TCRdb on the PCR reads, yielding one entry per CDR3 protein. The sample has approximately 400,000 distinct CDR3 sequences, roughly 11% seen once. These data belong to a study of T-cell reconstitution after alpha-beta-depleted transplantation in children. The CDR3 runs to 13 residues. V shed 4 bases and J shed 6 bases, with 12 bases lying between them. CDR1 and CDR2 from the germline V gene are ENHRY and SYGVKD. Sequenced here: PBMCs from the stem cell graft donor, sampled from the stem cell graft. This TCR came from a human donor who donated a stem cell graft to a child with acute myeloid leukemia. The chain is built from TRBV10-3 and TRBJ1-1; D is unclear. The CDR3 loop reads CAISVFLSAEAFF. CDR3 nucleotide sequence: TGTGCCATCAGTGTGTTTTTAAGCGCTGAAGCTTTCTTT.